The 2 T cell receptor beta chains given below trace back to one sample, sequenced in a study of PD-1 blockade in classical Hodgkin lymphoma. Only in-frame clones appear in the TCRdb table, and some are missing; sequencing was by immunoSEQ multiplex PCR. The sample has 23,000 or so clones, 70% to 90% seen once. In every patient, relapse followed autologous stem cell transplantation, while exposure to brentuximab vedotin differed. Sequenced here: peripheral blood mononuclear cells (PBMCs), sampled before the second cycle of nivolumab. Receptors originate from a human donor with classical Hodgkin lymphoma.

The rearrangement joins TRBV19 to TRBJ1-5; no definite D call. Trimming took off 2 bases at V and 1 base at J, with 3 bases between the two ends. CDR1 is LNHDA and CDR2 is SQIVND in the germline V gene (reference sequence). The CDR3 sequence is 13 residues long. CDR3 loop: CASSISSNQPQHF. The CDR3 DNA follows: TGTGCCAGTAGTATAAGCAGCAATCAGCCCCAGCATTTT.

The chain couples TRBV12-5 to TRBJ2-2; 7 bases agree with TRBD1. The CDR3 length is 14 residues. From germline, CDR1 is LGHNT and CDR2 FRNRAP. The V and J ends lost 5 bases and 6 bases, in that order; junction bases with no gene match: 6. In DNA form, the CDR3 reads TGTGCTAGTGGTCTGAACAGGGGTTCCGGGGAGCTGTTTTTT. Translated, it gives CASGLNRGSGELFF.